One and the same sample provided the 2 T cell receptor beta chains below, sequenced in a study of T cells after yellow fever vaccination. Each CDR3 protein gets one entry after TCRdb re-called the 5' RACE reads with MiXCR. Of approximately 300,000 distinct CDR3 sequences in the sample, about 10% were seen once. This specimen was CD4+ T cells sorted from PBMCs, taken 45 days after the yellow fever booster vaccination. The receptors here all came from a man aged 18 to 29 who received the YFV17D yellow fever vaccine.

This clonotype was counted between two and nine times. This chain connects TRBV2 to TRBJ1-1, with no clear D. V shed 5 bases and J shed 2 bases, with 12 bases lying between them. Germline CDR1 reads SNHLY; CDR2 reads FYNNEI. The CDR3 has 14 amino acids. CDR3 bases: TGTGCCAGCAGTTACATGGCAGCAAACACTGAAGCTTTCTTT. Translation gives CASSYMAANTEAFF.

The chain links TRBV5-1 to TRBJ1-5, with 7 bases aligning to TRBD1. Germline V lookup: CDR1 SGHRS, CDR2 YFSETQ. The ends lost 0 bases at V and 4 bases at J; junction bases unmatched: 4. The CDR3 loop spans 15 amino acids. CDR3 loop: CASSLDYRGNQPQHF. CDR3 nucleotide sequence: TGCGCCAGCAGCTTGGACTACAGGGGTAATCAGCCCCAGCATTTT.